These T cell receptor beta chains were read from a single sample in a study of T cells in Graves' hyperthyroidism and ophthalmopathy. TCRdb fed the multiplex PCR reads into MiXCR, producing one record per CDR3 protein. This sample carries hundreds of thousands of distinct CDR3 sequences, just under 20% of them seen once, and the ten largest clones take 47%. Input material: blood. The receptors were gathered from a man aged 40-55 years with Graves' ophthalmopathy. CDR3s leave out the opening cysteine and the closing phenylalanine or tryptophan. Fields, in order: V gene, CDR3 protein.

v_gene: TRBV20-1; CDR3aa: SALSAGGGYEQY
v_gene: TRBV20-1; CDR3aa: SAKRGSSNYGYT
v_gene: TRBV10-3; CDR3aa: AMMDSTDTQY
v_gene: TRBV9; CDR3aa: ASSVWEGGYT
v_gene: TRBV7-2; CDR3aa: ASSPNQGYEQY
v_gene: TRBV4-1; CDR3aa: ASSHREETQY
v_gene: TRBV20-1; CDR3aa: SASIIGTGDTEAF
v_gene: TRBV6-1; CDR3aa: ASRGPSYNEQF
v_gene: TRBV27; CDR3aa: ASSPSGNPRATEAF
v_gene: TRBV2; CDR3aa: ASSEGQGRQPQH
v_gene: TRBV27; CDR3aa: ASSLDGGRLQETQY
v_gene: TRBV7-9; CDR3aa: ASSSVSGIYGYT
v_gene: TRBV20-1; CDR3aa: SAHRTPGGDEKLF
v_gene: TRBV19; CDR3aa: ASSMLAGGHTGELF
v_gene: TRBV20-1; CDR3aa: SARDPSGSYEQY
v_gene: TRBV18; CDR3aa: ASSPGTDEKLF
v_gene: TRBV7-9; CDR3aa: ASSSTANIEKETQY
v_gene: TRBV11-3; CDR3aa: ASSQRGGLETQY
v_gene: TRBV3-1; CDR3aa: ASSQVVSGGGDTQY
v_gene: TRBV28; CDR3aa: ASSLGQMRAF
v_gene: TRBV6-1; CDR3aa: ASVPGQPSYEQY
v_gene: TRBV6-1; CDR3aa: ASSGSDGNTEAF
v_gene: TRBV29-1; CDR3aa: SVQVAGGSETQY
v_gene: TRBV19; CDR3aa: ASRTGTGGAGANVLT
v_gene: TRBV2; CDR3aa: ASSRDYEQY
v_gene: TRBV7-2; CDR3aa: ASSPTSGPQETQY
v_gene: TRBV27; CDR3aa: ASSPPGQGASGEQY
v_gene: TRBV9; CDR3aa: ASSVATGEVTQY
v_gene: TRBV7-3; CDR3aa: ASGLGTGYGYT
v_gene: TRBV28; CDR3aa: ASAPPNYGGELF
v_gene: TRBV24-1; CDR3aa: ATSDGGHSYNEQF
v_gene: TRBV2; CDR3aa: ASSERTSVAWGTQY
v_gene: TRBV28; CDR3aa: AIRQVSSYEQY
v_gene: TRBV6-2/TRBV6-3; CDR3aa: ASSYGAGGNTEAF
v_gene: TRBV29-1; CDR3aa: SVTTGSETQY
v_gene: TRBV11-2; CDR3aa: ASSLRGAGSGNTIY
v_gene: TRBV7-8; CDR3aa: ASSQGLVETQY
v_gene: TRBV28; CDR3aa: ASTLQGNSGNEQF
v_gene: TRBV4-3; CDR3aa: ASSPVAGAQPYNEQF
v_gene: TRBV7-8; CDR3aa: ASKIVTGTGTDTQY
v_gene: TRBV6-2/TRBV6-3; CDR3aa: ASSDRDGTYEQY
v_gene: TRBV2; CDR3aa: ASSLETSSTDTQY